This entry lists 26 T cell receptor beta chains sequenced from one sample in a study of blood T cells in healthy people across ages. Combining a sample-barcoded 5' primer with a J-beta primer mix, a second PCR ran for roughly 6 to 11 cycles. TCRdb itself ran the 5' RACE reads through MiXCR, one entry per CDR3 protein. The sample carries approximately 820,000 distinct CDR3 sequences, roughly 44% recorded once. Sequenced material: blood. The source is a man aged 55 to 70 in good health.

The V and J genes are TRBV2 and TRBJ1-4; a weak D match, TRBD1 (5 bases). This CDR3 spans 12 amino acids. Germline V lookup: CDR1 SNHLY, CDR2 FYNNEI. Between the trimmed V and J ends, which lost 6 bases and 10 bases, there was a span of 12 bases. In DNA form, the CDR3 reads TGTGCCAGCAGCAGGGCGGGCAGAAAACTGTTTTTT. Protein: CASSRAGRKLFF.

The chain couples TRBV12-3 or TRBV12-4 to TRBJ2-5; the match to TRBD2 covers 13 bases. This CDR3 comprises 13 residues. Losses at the gene ends were 5 bases for V and 13 bases for J; bases not matched to a gene: 7. This CDR3 reads CASSAGLAGTRYF. Here the CDR3 DNA reads TGTGCCAGCAGTGCGGGACTAGCGGGGACTCGGTACTTC.

The V and J genes are TRBV5-1 and TRBJ2-1; 10 bases are shared with TRBD1. Germline V gene data show CDR1 as SGHRS and CDR2 as YFSETQ. J was trimmed by 4 bases and V by 4 bases; bases with no gene match: 5. CDR3 length: 15 amino acids. The CDR3, as DNA: TGCGCCAGCAGCGAGACAGGGGGCTTTTACAATGAGCAGTTCTTC. Its translation: CASSETGGFYNEQFF. Filled out from reference TRBV5-1 and TRBJ2-1, the complete variable domain reads KAGVTQTPRYLIKTRGQQVTLSCSPISGHRSVSWYQQTPGQGLQFLFEYFSETQRNKGNFPGRFSGRQFSNSRSEMNVSTLELGDSALYLCASSETGGFYNEQFFGPGTRLTVL.

This clonotype was observed a single time. The chain has TRBV7-9 and TRBJ2-1, with D possibly TRBD2 on 5 matching bases. Germline assignment: CDR1 SEHNR and CDR2 FQNEAQ (reference sequence). The CDR3 has 14 residues. V was trimmed by 5 bases and J by 3 bases, leaving 11 bases between them. The CDR3 nucleotides read TGTGCCAGCAGCCCCACTAGACACTACAATGAGCAGTTCTTC. Its protein is CASSPTRHYNEQFF.

This clonotype was counted between two and nine times. The genes are TRBV3-1 and TRBJ1-1; D perhaps matches TRBD1 (5 bases). The CDR3 is made up of 13 amino acids. Trimming cost V 5 bases and J 5 bases, with 12 bases left between them. Germline CDR1 LGHDT, CDR2 YNNKEL (reference sequence). The CDR3 nucleotides are TGTGCCAGCAGCACTTTTCGGGGGACTGAAGCTTTCTTT. This encodes CASSTFRGTEAFF. The full variable domain, in which reference TRBV3-1 and TRBJ1-1 provide the parts outside the CDR3, is DTAVSQTPKYLVTQMGNDKSIKCEQNLGHDTMYWYKQDSKKFLKIMFSYNNKELIINETVPNRFSPKSPDKAHLNLHINSLELGDSAVYFCASSTFRGTEAFFGQGTRLTVV.

The chain carries TRBV18 and TRBJ1-1; D is perhaps TRBD1 (6 bases). CDR1 is KGHSH and CDR2 is LQKENI in the germline V gene. V was cut by 2 bases and J by 7 bases, with 11 bases left in between. This CDR3 has 13 amino acids. For the CDR3, the DNA is TGTGCCAGCTCACCAGGACAGAGAGTTGAAGCTTTCTTT. Its translation: CASSPGQRVEAFF.

This clonotype was seen repeatedly, ten times or more. This chain joins TRBV3-1 and TRBJ1-6; D is possibly TRBD1 (6 bases). This CDR3 is built from 15 residues. V dropped 2 bases and J dropped 11 bases, with 16 bases sitting between them. Germline CDR1 reads LGHDT; CDR2 reads YNNKEL (reference sequence). The CDR3 DNA sequence: TGTGCCAGCAGCCAAACAGGGCCACTCGGGGCACCCCTCCACTTT. It specifies CASSQTGPLGAPLHF.

This clonotype was counted only a few times. This chain connects TRBV9 to TRBJ2-6; 9 positions agree with TRBD1. The CDR3 is 18 amino acids. V dropped 0 bases and J dropped 2; count of bases not matched to a gene: 6. Looked up from germline, CDR1 is SGDLS and CDR2 is YYNGEE. CDR3 region: CASSVEDRGKAGANVLTF. The DNA of the CDR3 is TGTGCCAGCAGCGTAGAGGACAGGGGCAAGGCTGGGGCCAACGTCCTGACTTTC.

This chain uses TRBV9 with TRBJ2-5; 11 positions agree with TRBD2. This CDR3 is 17 amino acids long. Germline V gene data show CDR1 as SGDLS and CDR2 as YYNGEE. Trimming removed 3 bases from V and 2 bases from J; junction bases left unmatched: 9. The CDR3 protein is CASSAPTSGGVQETQYF. CDR3 nucleotides: TGTGCCAGCAGCGCCCCCACTAGCGGGGGTGTTCAAGAGACCCAGTACTTC.

This clonotype has just a few counts. This sequence joins TRBV29-1 and TRBJ2-5; 8 bases fit TRBD1. Trimming cost V 3 bases and J 2 bases; bases outside gene matches: 2. CDR1 and CDR2 (germline): SQVTM, ANQGSEA. There are 13 residues in the CDR3. CDR3 protein: CSVEGTGQETQYF. In DNA, the CDR3 is TGCAGCGTTGAGGGGACAGGTCAAGAGACCCAGTACTTC.

The chain combines TRBV5-1 with TRBJ2-7; perhaps TRBD2 as D (6 bases). CDR3 size: 12 residues. The germline V gene encodes CDR1 SGHRS and CDR2 YFSETQ. Trimming took off 10 bases at V and 7 bases at J, with 18 bases between the two ends. CDR3 in amino acids: CAGPPEAGEQYF. DNA for the CDR3: TGCGCCGGCCCCCCTGAGGCGGGGGAGCAGTACTTC. Together with reference TRBV5-1 and TRBJ2-7, the CDR3 gives the full variable domain: KAGVTQTPRYLIKTRGQQVTLSCSPISGHRSVSWYQQTPGQGLQFLFEYFSETQRNKGNFPGRFSGRQFSNSRSEMNVSTLELGDSALYLCAGPPEAGEQYFGPGTRLTVT.

The chain links TRBV6-5 to TRBJ2-7, with D perhaps matching TRBD1 (6 bases). Germline lookup yields CDR1 MNHEY and CDR2 SVGAGI. V was pared by 0 bases and J by 2 bases, with 17 bases between. This CDR3 spans 17 amino acids. For the CDR3, the DNA is TGTGCCAGCAGTTACTCAGAAGAACCGACAGGAGCCTACGAGCAGTACTTC. Protein: CASSYSEEPTGAYEQYF.

This clonotype has only a few counts. CDR3 loop: CASSLALVLPSEETQYF. The DNA of the CDR3 is TGTGCCAGCAGCTTAGCCCTAGTACTCCCATCCGAAGAGACCCAGTACTTC. The V call is TRBV11-3, the J call TRBJ2-5; D unclear. V lost 1 base to trimming and J lost 3 bases, with 18 bases between them. The CDR3 length is 17 residues. Germline CDR1 is SGHNT and CDR2 is YENEEA.

V gene TRBV6-1 combines with J gene TRBJ2-3, with 11 bases that match TRBD2. Germline V CDR1 and CDR2: MNHNS, SASEGT. This CDR3 region has 17 residues. J lost 8 bases, V lost 5 bases, and 15 bases had no gene match. The CDR3 DNA follows: TGTGCCAGCAGTAAACGACTGATAGCGGGGGGGCCAGGTACGCAGTATTTT. It encodes CASSKRLIAGGPGTQYF.

This clonotype appeared a single time. V gene TRBV5-1 combines with J gene TRBJ2-3; D is unclear. The CDR3 is made up of 15 amino acids. Germline CDR1 SGHRS, CDR2 YFSETQ. The germline V and J ends were trimmed by 0 bases and 6 bases, with 14 bases remaining between them. The DNA of the CDR3 is TGCGCCAGCAGCTTGGAAGTGAGGTCCCGTGATACGCAGTATTTT. Amino acid sequence: CASSLEVRSRDTQYF.

The genes are TRBV7-6 and TRBJ2-5; either TRBD1 or TRBD2 may fit D (5 bases each). Per the germline V gene, CDR1 is SGHVS and CDR2 is FNYEAQ. V gave up 0 bases and J gave up 5 bases, with 16 bases separating them. The CDR3 has 16 amino acids. CDR3 DNA: TGTGCCAGCAGCTTAGCGTCGGGGCAGGGATGGGAGACCCAGTACTTC. This sequence encodes CASSLASGQGWETQYF.

The V and J genes are TRBV29-1 and TRBJ1-2; TRBD1 matches 7 bases. V was pared by 4 bases and J by 8 bases, with 4 bases of the junction left unmatched. The CDR3 spans 11 residues. Germline CDR1 reads SQVTM; CDR2 reads ANQGSEA. CDR3 sequence (DNA): TGCAGCGTTGTAGGGGGCGACGGCTACACCTTC. Translation gives CSVVGGDGYTF. Complete variable domain (other parts from reference TRBV29-1 and TRBJ1-2): SAVISQKPSRDICQRGTSLTIQCQVDSQVTMMFWYRQQPGQSLTLIATANQGSEATYESGFVIDKFPISRPNLTFSTLTVSNMSPEDSSIYLCSVVGGDGYTFGSGTRLTVV.

The table lists this clonotype with a few counts. The V gene is TRBV27, the J gene TRBJ2-5; 10 nucleotides match TRBD1. The J call may be incorrect, as the DNA end agrees better with TRBJ2-7. The CDR3 loop spans 16 amino acids. The germline gives CDR1 MNHEY, CDR2 SMNVEV (reference sequence). The CDR3 region is CASSYAPPGQGYEQYF. The CDR3 nucleotides read TGTGCCAGCTCTTATGCACCCCCGGGACAGGGGTACGAGCAGTACTTC.

This clonotype was observed a handful of times. The V call is TRBV3-1, the J call TRBJ1-2; the match to TRBD1 covers 10 bases. Germline CDR1 reads LGHDT; CDR2 reads YNNKEL (reference sequence). V shed 8 bases, J shed 6 bases, and the junction held 9 bases outside the gene matches. The CDR3 is 14 residues long. The CDR3 DNA reads TGTGCCAGCCACACAGGACAGGGGGTAAATGGCTACACCTTC. Protein: CASHTGQGVNGYTF.

In this sample, this clonotype turned up many times. J is TRBJ2-5 and V is TRBV5-1; D may be TRBD1 (7 bases). CDR3 length equals 14 residues. The V and J ends lost 4 bases and 3 bases respectively, with 13 bases between them. CDR1 is SGHRS, CDR2 YFSETQ, per germline. The CDR3 DNA reads TGCGCCAGCAGCGGAGGGACAGTAGAAGAGACCCAGTACTTC. It is translated as CASSGGTVEETQYF.

This clonotype was counted a few times. The genes are TRBV12-3 or TRBV12-4 and TRBJ2-7; D not certain. The V end lost 3 bases, the J end lost 1 base, and 7 bases lay between the germline ends. The CDR3 contains 13 residues. The CDR3 protein is CASSLIGSYEQYF. CDR3 in DNA: TGTGCCAGCAGTTTGATAGGGTCCTACGAGCAGTACTTC.

J is TRBJ1-6 and V is TRBV12-3 or TRBV12-4; D is perhaps TRBD1 (6 bases). With 6 bases removed from V and 7 bases from J, the gap between germline ends came to 13 bases. CDR3 length: 14 residues. The CDR3 nucleotides read TGTGCCAGCAGGAGAGGGGGACGGAATTCACCCCTCCACTTT. This gives the protein CASRRGGRNSPLHF.

The chain is built from TRBV10-3 and TRBJ1-1; 10 nucleotides align to TRBD1. The length of the CDR3 is 16 residues. Germline lookup yields CDR1 ENHRY and CDR2 SYGVKD. After removal of 0 bases from V and 3 bases from J, the junction contained 4 bases not matched to a gene. CDR3 region: CAISESGQGGDTEAFF. CDR3 sequence (DNA): TGTGCCATCAGTGAGTCAGGACAGGGGGGGGACACTGAAGCTTTCTTT.

This rearrangement joins TRBV5-1 to TRBJ1-1, with a possible D match to TRBD1 (6 bases). Germline V lookup: CDR1 SGHRS, CDR2 YFSETQ. Trimming cost V 5 bases and J 0 bases, with 14 bases left between them. CDR3 length equals 15 residues. The CDR3, as DNA: TGCGCCAGCAGACAAGGGGGGACGGTGAACACTGAAGCTTTCTTT. Its protein is CASRQGGTVNTEAFF.

This chain links TRBV20-1 with TRBJ2-7; D is tentatively TRBD1 or TRBD2 (5 bases each). Gene TRBJ2-5 matches the end of the DNA better, so the J call may be wrong. This CDR3 contains 14 residues. Looked up from germline, CDR1 is DFQATT and CDR2 is SNEGSKA (reference sequence). CDR3 in amino acids: CSARDRGVPETQYF. As DNA, the CDR3 is TGCAGTGCTAGAGATCGGGGCGTCCCAGAGACCCAGTACTTC.

This clonotype was recorded once. The gene calls are TRBV10-3 and TRBJ2-5; weak D call: TRBD1 (6 bases). Near its end, the DNA agrees better with TRBJ2-7, so the J call may be wrong. The CDR3 is 14 residues long. CDR1 and CDR2 from the germline V gene are ENHRY and SYGVKD. The CDR3, as DNA: TGTGCCATCAGTGAACCCATCCAGGGGACCGAGCAGTACTTC. Translation gives CAISEPIQGTEQYF.